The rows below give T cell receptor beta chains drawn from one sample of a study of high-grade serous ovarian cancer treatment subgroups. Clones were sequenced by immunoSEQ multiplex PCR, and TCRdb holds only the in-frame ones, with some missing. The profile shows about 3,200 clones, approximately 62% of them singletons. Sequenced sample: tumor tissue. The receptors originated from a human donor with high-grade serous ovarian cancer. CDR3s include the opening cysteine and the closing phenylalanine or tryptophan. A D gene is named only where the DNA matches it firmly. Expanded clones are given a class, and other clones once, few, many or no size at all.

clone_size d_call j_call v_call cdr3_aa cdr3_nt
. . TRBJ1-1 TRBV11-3 CASSLDRQDNTEAFF TGTGCCAGCAGCTTAGACCGACAGGACAACACTGAAGCTTTCTTT
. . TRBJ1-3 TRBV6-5 CASSLGGTGNTIYF TGTGCCAGCAGTTTGGGAGGGACTGGAAACACCATATATTTT
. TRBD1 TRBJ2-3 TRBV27 CASSWRTGSTDTQYF TGTGCCAGCAGTTGGCGGACAGGTAGCACAGATACGCAGTATTTT
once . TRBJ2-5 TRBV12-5 CASGLTVVWQLPETQYF TGTGCTAGTGGTTTGACGGTGGTGTGGCAGCTCCCCGAGACCCAGTACTTC
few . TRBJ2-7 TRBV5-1 CASSLDDSKQYF TGCGCCAGCAGCTTGGATGACAGTAAGCAGTACTTC
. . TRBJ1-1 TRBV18 CASSRFGPGTEAFF TGTGCCAGCTCACGGTTCGGCCCGGGGACTGAAGCTTTCTTT
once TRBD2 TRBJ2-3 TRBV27 CASSPWTSGDTQYF TGTGCCAGCAGTCCATGGACTAGCGGGGATACGCAGTATTTT
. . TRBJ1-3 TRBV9 CASSVASGNTIYF TGTGCCAGCAGCGTAGCTTCTGGTAACACCATATATTTT
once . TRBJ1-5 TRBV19 CASTHKNQPQHF TGTGCCAGTACGCACAAAAATCAGCCCCAGCATTTT
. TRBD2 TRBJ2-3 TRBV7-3 CASSLDETSGTDTQYF TGTGCCAGCAGCTTAGATGAGACTAGCGGCACAGATACGCAGTATTTT
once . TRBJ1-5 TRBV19 CASSAQGPNQPQHF TGTGCCAGTAGCGCTCAGGGCCCCAATCAGCCCCAGCATTTT
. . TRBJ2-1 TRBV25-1 CASSEEASSRNNEQFF TGTGCCAGCAGTGAAGAGGCAAGTTCTAGGAACAATGAGCAGTTCTTC
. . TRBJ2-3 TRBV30 CAWSVEGRPDTQYF TGTGCCTGGAGTGTAGAGGGACGACCAGATACGCAGTATTTT
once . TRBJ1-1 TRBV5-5 CASSLNPQDTEAFF TGTGCCAGCAGCTTAAATCCCCAGGACACTGAAGCTTTCTTT
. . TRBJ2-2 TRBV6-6 CASRDGELFF TGTGCCAGTAGAGACGGGGAGCTGTTTTTT
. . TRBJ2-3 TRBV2 CASSDASTQYF TGTGCCAGCAGTGATGCTAGTACGCAGTATTTT
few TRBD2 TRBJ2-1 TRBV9 CASSGRESHNEQFF TGTGCCAGCAGTGGGCGGGAGTCTCACAATGAGCAGTTCTTC
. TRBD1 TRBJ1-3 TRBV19 CASSGTGSPSGNTIYF TGTGCCAGTAGTGGGACAGGGTCACCCTCTGGAAACACCATATATTTT
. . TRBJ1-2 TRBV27 CASMPQGSSYGYTF TGTGCCAGCATGCCCCAGGGGTCCTCCTATGGCTACACCTTC
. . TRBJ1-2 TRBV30 CAWNSDRSPYGYTF TGTGCCTGGAATTCGGACAGATCGCCCTATGGCTACACCTTC
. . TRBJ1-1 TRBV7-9 CASSFPGAPEAFF TGTGCCAGCAGCTTCCCGGGGGCCCCTGAAGCTTTCTTT
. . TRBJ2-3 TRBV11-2 CASSLSRVVLGTDTQYF TGTGCCAGCAGCTTATCCAGAGTTGTTCTGGGCACAGATACGCAGTATTTT
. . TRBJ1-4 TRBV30 CACQGTAEKLFF TGTGCCTGTCAGGGGACGGCGGAAAAACTGTTTTTT
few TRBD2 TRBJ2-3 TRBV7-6 CASSLIAGGHTLVDTQYF TGTGCCAGCAGCTTAATCGCGGGGGGTCATACTTTAGTAGATACGCAGTATTTT
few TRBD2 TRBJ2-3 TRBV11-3 CASSPRTSGFTDTQYF TGTGCCAGCAGTCCCCGGACTAGCGGATTCACAGATACGCAGTATTTT
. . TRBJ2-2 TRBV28 CASTQGLANTGELFF TGTGCCAGCACCCAGGGGCTAGCGAACACCGGGGAGCTGTTTTTT
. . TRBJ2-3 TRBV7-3 CASSLPGEVDTQYF TGTGCCAGCAGCTTACCGGGAGAAGTTGATACGCAGTATTTT
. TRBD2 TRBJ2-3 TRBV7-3 CASSSLAGWGDTQYF TGTGCCAGCAGCTCCCTAGCGGGGTGGGGAGATACGCAGTATTTT
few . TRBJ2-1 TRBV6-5 CASSYSSVNEQFF TGTGCCAGCAGTTACTCGTCGGTCAATGAGCAGTTCTTC
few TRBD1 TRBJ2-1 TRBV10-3 CAISENRGPPSNEQFF TGTGCCATCAGTGAGAATAGGGGGCCCCCTTCCAATGAGCAGTTCTTC
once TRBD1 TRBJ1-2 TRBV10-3 CAISEPDRGHYGYTF TGTGCCATCAGTGAACCGGACAGGGGGCACTATGGCTACACCTTC
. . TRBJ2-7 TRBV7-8 CASSLENEQYF TGTGCCAGCAGCTTGGAGAACGAGCAGTACTTC
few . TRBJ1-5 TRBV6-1 CASSESQGVQPQHF TGTGCCAGCAGTGAGTCTCAGGGCGTTCAGCCCCAGCATTTT
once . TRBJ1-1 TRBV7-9 CATAKWGTEAFF TGTGCCACTGCCAAGTGGGGCACTGAAGCTTTCTTT
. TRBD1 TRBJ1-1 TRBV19 CASSRTGTEAFF TGTGCCAGTAGTCGGACAGGGACTGAAGCTTTCTTT
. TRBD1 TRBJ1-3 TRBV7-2 CASSLARQGTGNTIYF TGTGCCAGCAGCTTAGCGAGACAGGGAACAGGAAACACCATATATTTT
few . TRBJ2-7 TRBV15 CATSRVEGYEQYF TGTGCCACCAGCAGAGTCGAAGGTTACGAGCAGTACTTC
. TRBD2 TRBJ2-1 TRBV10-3 CAIKQPGLAPYNEQFF TGTGCCATCAAACAACCGGGACTAGCGCCCTACAATGAGCAGTTCTTC